This TCR beta chain is from a study of T-cell reconstitution after alpha-beta-depleted transplantation in children. TCRbeta library preparation incorporated unique molecular identifiers. In TCRdb, the PCR reads were re-called with MiXCR into one record per CDR3 protein. The profile covers 500,000 to 650,000 distinct CDR3 sequences, with 10% to 15% appearing a single time and 2.2% taken by the ten largest. CDR1 is SGHTA, CDR2 FQGNSA, per germline. V dropped 4 bases and J dropped 2 bases, with 11 bases sitting between them. The CDR3 consists of 15 residues. For this clonotype: The antigen remains unidentified.

Study-level points and caveats: Several hundred graft clones that had expanded were reportedly the source of alpha-beta T cells about two months after transplant. T-cell counts and diversity were attributed mostly to newly produced T cells one year after transplant.

This TCR was sampled from a male patient between 5 and 17 years old who had a stem cell transplant for acute myeloid leukemia, so the T cells may come from the graft donor. The J gene is TRBJ2-2, the V gene TRBV7-2; D gene uncertain. Sequences were derived from PBMCs, mostly from graft donor cells, sampled 360 days after TCRalphabeta/CD19-depleted stem cell transplant. The CDR3 loop reads CASSYRRVNTGELFF. The CDR3 DNA follows: TGTGCCAGCAGCTACCGCCGGGTCAACACCGGGGAGCTGTTTTTT.